These 14 T cell receptor beta chains originate from one sample sequenced in a study of tumour-infiltrating T cells in Burkitt lymphoma. Data came from immunoSEQ multiplex PCR; TCRdb stores just in-frame clones and leaves some out. The sample includes around 17,000 clones, around four fifths of them seen just once. The sequenced sample was tumor tissue. Receptors were obtained from a human donor with diffuse large B-cell lymphoma.

J is TRBJ2-3 and V is TRBV27; 7 bases fit TRBD1. Germline lookup yields CDR1 MNHEY and CDR2 SMNVEV (reference sequence). Germline trimming cut 3 bases from V and 0 bases from J; bases unmatched to any gene: 6. The CDR3 is made up of 16 amino acids. CDR3 loop: CASSLGTARSTDTQYF. CDR3 in DNA: TGTGCCAGCAGTTTGGGGACAGCGCGTAGCACAGATACGCAGTATTTT.

This clone was found once. This chain links TRBV9 with TRBJ2-5; TRBD2 agrees at 12 bases. V lost 0 bases to trimming and J lost 10 bases; unmatched junction nucleotides: 7. This CDR3 comprises 15 residues. Germline CDR1 and CDR2: SGDLS and YYNGEE. The CDR3 is CASSVGEGLAGDQYF. In nucleotides, the CDR3 is TGTGCCAGCAGCGTAGGTGAGGGACTAGCGGGCGACCAGTACTTC.

J is TRBJ1-1 and V is TRBV4-1, with TRBD1 matching 7 bases. V lost 4 bases to trimming and J lost 1 base; unmatched junction nucleotides: 3. This CDR3 spans 14 amino acids. Looked up from germline, CDR1 is MGHRA and CDR2 is YSYEKL. This CDR3 is CASSPRQGNTEAFF. In DNA form, the CDR3 reads TGCGCCAGCAGCCCTCGACAGGGGAACACTGAAGCTTTCTTT.

The V gene is TRBV19, the J gene TRBJ1-1; D unresolved. This CDR3 is 13 amino acids long. V was shortened by 3 bases and J by 1 base, with 6 bases between the two germline ends. CDR1 and CDR2 (germline): LNHDA, SQIVND (reference sequence). The CDR3 here is CASSIATNTEAFF. In DNA, the CDR3 is TGTGCCAGTAGTATCGCGACGAACACTGAAGCTTTCTTT.

This rearrangement joins TRBV10-3 to TRBJ2-7, with TRBD2 as a possible D gene (6 bases). With 8 bases removed from V and 7 bases from J, the gap between germline ends came to 15 bases. This CDR3 is 12 amino acids long. Germline V gene lookup returns CDR1 ENHRY and CDR2 SYGVKD. CDR3 coding DNA: TGTGCCATCGGGGAGGCGGGAAATGAGCAGTACTTC. This gives the protein CAIGEAGNEQYF.

The chain combines TRBV29-1 with TRBJ1-1; D is undetermined. There are 10 residues in the CDR3. Germline V CDR1 and CDR2: SQVTM, ANQGSEA. The V and J ends lost 7 bases and 2 bases respectively, with 5 bases between them. CDR3 protein: CSGSNTEAFF. The CDR3 coding sequence is TGCAGCGGATCAAACACTGAAGCTTTCTTT.

The count of this clone is one. The V and J genes are TRBV6-1 and TRBJ1-4; tentatively, D is TRBD1 (5 bases). CDR1 MNHNS and CDR2 SASEGT come from the germline V gene. This CDR3 is 15 amino acids long. Trimming pared 4 bases from V and 4 bases from J, leaving 13 bases between. The CDR3 DNA sequence: TGTGCCAGCAGTGGGGGACGGACCTTTAATGAAAAACTGTTTTTT. This sequence encodes CASSGGRTFNEKLFF.

The V call is TRBV7-2, the J call TRBJ2-3, with D tentatively TRBD2 (5 bases). CDR3 size: 13 residues. V lost 5 bases and J 2 bases, leaving 8 bases between the germline ends. Germline loops: CDR1 SGHTA, CDR2 FQGNSA. The CDR3 here is CASSRGYTDTQYF. In nucleotides, the CDR3 is TGTGCCAGCAGCCGGGGTTACACAGATACGCAGTATTTT.

The V gene is TRBV9, the J gene TRBJ1-1; D possibly corresponds to TRBD1 (5 bases). With 0 bases removed from V and 2 bases from J, the gap between germline ends came to 11 bases. Germline CDR1 is SGDLS and CDR2 is YYNGEE. The CDR3 is 15 amino acids. The CDR3 nucleotides are TGTGCCAGCAGCGTAGATCCCGACAGCAACACTGAAGCTTTCTTT. Protein product: CASSVDPDSNTEAFF.

The chain couples TRBV19 to TRBJ2-1; a weak D match, TRBD2 (6 bases). The ends were cut back, 1 base at V and 4 bases at J, with 17 bases in the middle. Germline CDR1 LNHDA, CDR2 SQIVND (reference sequence). The CDR3 has 17 residues. The CDR3 region is CASSIGGGLGGYNEQFF. CDR3 bases: TGTGCCAGTAGTATAGGAGGTGGGCTTGGGGGGTACAATGAGCAGTTCTTC. Looking up the rest from reference TRBV19 and TRBJ2-1 gives the full variable domain: DGGITQSPKYLFRKEGQNVTLSCEQNLNHDAMYWYRQDPGQGLRLIYYSQIVNDFQKGDIAEGYSVSREKKESFPLTVTSAQKNPTAFYLCASSIGGGLGGYNEQFFGPGTRLTVL.

The rearrangement joins TRBV19 to TRBJ1-1; D might be TRBD1 (6 bases). Trimming left V 7 bases short and J 6 bases short, with 15 bases between. Germline assignment: CDR1 LNHDA and CDR2 SQIVND (reference sequence). The CDR3 length is 13 residues. Here the CDR3 reads CASNMIRGAEAFF. The CDR3, as DNA: TGTGCCAGTAACATGATTAGGGGGGCTGAAGCTTTCTTT.

CDR3 bases: TGTGCCATCAGTGGGGCCGGAGCGGGAGTGCAGCCAAGTGAGCAGTTCTTC. Encoded protein: CAISGAGAGVQPSEQFF. The V and J genes are TRBV10-3 and TRBJ2-1; 8 bases align to TRBD2. V dropped 4 bases and J dropped 9; count of bases not matched to a gene: 17. The CDR3 totals 17 residues. Germline V gene lookup returns CDR1 ENHRY and CDR2 SYGVKD.

This sequence joins TRBV5-8 and TRBJ1-2; no definite D call. The V and J ends lost 7 bases and 3 bases respectively, with 7 bases between them. This CDR3 comprises 11 residues. Germline V gives CDR1 SGHTS, CDR2 YDEGEE. In nucleotides, the CDR3 is TGTGCCAGCGACGTCTACTATGGCTACACCTTC. Translated: CASDVYYGYTF.

V is TRBV19 and J is TRBJ1-2; D not certain. The germline V gene has CDR1 LNHDA and CDR2 SQIVND (reference sequence). Trimming removed 7 bases at V and 0 bases at J, with 12 bases between. There are 14 residues in the CDR3. The CDR3: CASTYRAANYGYTF. The CDR3, as DNA: TGTGCCAGTACATATAGGGCGGCTAACTATGGCTACACCTTC. The variable domain in full, with the rest retrieved from reference TRBV19 and TRBJ1-2, is DGGITQSPKYLFRKEGQNVTLSCEQNLNHDAMYWYRQDPGQGLRLIYYSQIVNDFQKGDIAEGYSVSREKKESFPLTVTSAQKNPTAFYLCASTYRAANYGYTFGSGTRLTVV.